The text below deals with one T cell receptor (beta chain). What it binds is not known. The data stem from a study of cytomegalovirus exposure and HLA in healthy donors. Study-wide points: In a later analysis, V- and J-gene trimming of beta chains associated with a DCLRE1C missense variant, replicated independently. About 87% or about 30% of the time was how often most TCR beta V segments were productive, according to an earlier analysis. Some TCR beta chains (about 180 of them) were listed as cytomegalovirus-associated. Most observed TCR sequences were rare, whereas some public TCRs were detected in many donors.

The ends were cut back, 4 bases at V and 10 bases at J, with 11 bases in the middle. The CDR3 runs to 13 residues. Germline CDR1 is SNHLY and CDR2 is FYNNEI. 13 Jbeta primers and 60 Vbeta primers were used for the PCR. The protocol was immunoSEQ multiplex PCR, while the TCRdb copy is restricted to in-frame clones and leaves out a portion. The sample includes 90,000 to 120,000 clones, around three quarters seen only once; the top ten take roughly 8%. The chain combines TRBV2 with TRBJ1-6; the D gene is possibly TRBD1 (6 bases). Material: PBMCs. The receptor's source is a man aged 30 to 39 in good health and CMV-seronegative. The CDR3 sequence is CASSAGVRSPLHF. Written as DNA, the CDR3 is TGTGCCAGCAGTGCAGGGGTCAGGTCACCCCTCCACTTT.